The 7 T cell receptor beta chains given below trace back to one sample, sequenced in a study of regulatory T cells in long-lasting Graves disease. Arm-PCR with iRepertoire HTBI primers amplified the CDR3 regions for these TCR beta libraries. TCRdb recomputed calls from the multiplex PCR reads with MiXCR, one row per CDR3 protein. The sample yields hundreds of thousands of distinct CDR3 sequences, around 15% seen once. This sample's time point: newly diagnosed GD, antithyroid drugs for less than 3 months. From RNA extracted from PBMCs, the TCR library was made. This same sample was also taken into another study, of T cells in Graves' hyperthyroidism and ophthalmopathy.

Sequenced material: peripheral blood mononuclear cells (PBMCs), taken at new diagnosis, from a patient treated with antithyroid drugs. Every receptor here comes from a woman under 40 with Graves disease.

This clonotype has a count of ten or more. This sequence joins TRBV11-2 and TRBJ2-5, with TRBD2 matching 14 bases. V was clipped by 3 bases and J by 3 bases; unmatched bases: 0. The CDR3 runs to 15 residues. In germline, CDR1 is SGHAT, CDR2 FQNNGV. CDR3 DNA: TGTGCCAGCAGCTTGGGACTAGCGGGAGAAGAGACCCAGTACTTC. This translates into CASSLGLAGEETQYF.

This clonotype was observed a few times. The rearrangement links TRBV28 to TRBJ1-5; D not certain. V lost 3 bases, J lost 1 base, and 7 bases lay in between. This CDR3 comprises 14 residues. CDR1 is MDHEN, CDR2 SYDVKM, per germline. The CDR3 sequence: CASSFLESNQPQHF. The DNA for the CDR3 is TGTGCCAGCAGTTTCCTGGAGAGCAATCAGCCCCAGCATTTT.

The rearrangement uses TRBV6-1 and TRBJ2-7; 14 bases align to TRBD2. With 5 bases clipped from V and 7 bases from J, the junction kept 7 bases outside the gene matches. Germline CDR1 reads MNHNS; CDR2 reads SASEGT. The CDR3 sequence is 15 residues long. The CDR3 spells CASSLGTSGSREQYF. The CDR3 DNA reads TGTGCCAGCAGTCTCGGGACTAGCGGGAGCCGGGAGCAGTACTTC.

The V and J genes are TRBV19 and TRBJ2-3; possibly TRBD2 for D (6 bases). Deletions cut 8 bases from V and 4 bases from J, with 7 bases between. The length of the CDR3 is 11 residues. Germline V gene data show CDR1 as LNHDA and CDR2 as SQIVND (reference sequence). CDR3 protein: CASGRSDTQYF. CDR3 in DNA: TGTGCCAGTGGGAGGTCAGATACGCAGTATTTT.

A note on this clonotype: An end of the junction differs from the germline gene, which may be a read error. V and J are TRBV18 and TRBJ1-6; TRBD1 agrees at 9 bases. The CDR3 runs to 15 residues. Germline assignment: CDR1 KGHSH and CDR2 LQKENI. CDR3 nucleotide sequence: TGTGTCAGCTCACCATTGGACAGGGGAAACTCACCCCTCCACTTT. Translated: CVSSPLDRGNSPLHF.

The chain uses TRBV6-5 and TRBJ2-5; 7 bases line up with TRBD1. Germline lookup yields CDR1 MNHEY and CDR2 SVGAGI. The CDR3 is made up of 14 amino acids. V lost 2 bases, J lost 5 bases, and 5 bases stayed unmatched. CDR3 protein: CASSYEGAGETQYF. The DNA of the CDR3 is TGTGCCAGCAGTTACGAGGGGGCCGGTGAGACCCAGTACTTC.

The gene calls are TRBV20-1 and TRBJ2-2; TRBD1 might be the D (6 bases). V was clipped by 6 bases and J by 0 bases, with 14 bases between them. The CDR3 is 15 residues long. Per the germline V gene, CDR1 is DFQATT and CDR2 is SNEGSKA (reference sequence). Here the CDR3 DNA reads TGCAGTGCCCCCGGGACACGGACGAACACCGGGGAGCTGTTTTTT. Translation: CSAPGTRTNTGELFF.